This T cell receptor beta chain was found in a study of Ad26.COV2.S vaccination and SARS-CoV-2 variants. The assay was immunoSEQ multiplex PCR, and TCRdb's table has in-frame clones only and misses some. In the table there are roughly 150,000 clones, roughly 89% of which are singletons. This CDR3 has 14 amino acids. Trimming cost V 6 bases and J 6 bases, with 15 bases left between them. Germline assignment: CDR1 SGHTA and CDR2 FQGNSA. V and J are TRBV7-2 and TRBJ2-1; no clear D. The input for sequencing was peripheral blood, taken after recovery from COVID-19. This clonotype was sampled from a human donor who had recovered from COVID-19. For the CDR3, the DNA is TGTGCCAGCAGACTACCGAGTGGGTTCAATGAGCAGTTCTTC. It yields the protein CASRLPSGFNEQFF.